This is a list of T cell receptor beta chains from one sample in a study of blood T cell repertoires in COVID-19. Using immunoSEQ multiplex PCR, the repertoire was profiled, and TCRdb retains in-frame clones only, with some absent. The repertoire has 87,000 or so clones, over 80% of them found once; the top ten carry about 2%. The sample taken for sequencing was peripheral blood. The receptors were gathered from a woman aged 65 to 85 with acute or convalescent COVID-19. Both conserved end residues are part of each CDR3. Each record gives: J gene, V gene, clone size, D gene, CDR3 protein, CDR3 DNA. D genes are given only for firm matches. For some rows the clone size is stated as once, few or many, or as a class when expanded; others skip it.

J gene: TRBJ1-4
V gene: TRBV11-2
clone size: -
D gene: TRBD1
CDR3 protein: CASSLQGGLNEKLFF
CDR3 DNA: TGTGCCAGCAGCCTCCAGGGGGGTCTTAATGAAAAACTGTTTTTT

J gene: TRBJ1-1
V gene: TRBV5-4
clone size: -
D gene: -
CDR3 protein: CASSKGDNMNTEAFF
CDR3 DNA: TGTGCCAGCAGTAAAGGGGACAATATGAACACTGAAGCTTTCTTT

J gene: TRBJ1-6
V gene: TRBV18
clone size: -
D gene: TRBD1
CDR3 protein: CASSRLGTQGLPTLSPLHF
CDR3 DNA: TGTGCCAGCTCACGGCTCGGTACACAGGGGCTTCCCACCCTTTCACCCCTCCACTTT

J gene: TRBJ1-6
V gene: TRBV27
clone size: -
D gene: -
CDR3 protein: CASSESLGSPLHF
CDR3 DNA: TGTGCCAGCAGTGAGAGCCTAGGTTCACCCCTCCACTTT

J gene: TRBJ1-1
V gene: TRBV28
clone size: -
D gene: TRBD1
CDR3 protein: CASSLSGTGVWATEAFF
CDR3 DNA: TGTGCCAGCAGTTTATCCGGGACAGGGGTGTGGGCTACTGAAGCTTTCTTT

J gene: TRBJ2-7
V gene: TRBV2
clone size: -
D gene: TRBD2
CDR3 protein: CASSVQAGGSYEQYF
CDR3 DNA: TGTGCCAGCAGTGTACAAGCGGGGGGCTCCTACGAGCAGTACTTC

J gene: TRBJ2-6
V gene: TRBV4-1
clone size: few
D gene: -
CDR3 protein: CASSQGPGANVLTF
CDR3 DNA: TGCGCCAGCAGCCAAGGGCCTGGGGCCAACGTCCTGACTTTC

J gene: TRBJ2-5
V gene: TRBV5-4
clone size: -
D gene: -
CDR3 protein: CASSPVRGGEETQYF
CDR3 DNA: TGTGCCAGCAGCCCGGTTAGGGGCGGGGAAGAGACCCAGTACTTC

J gene: TRBJ2-3
V gene: TRBV9
clone size: -
D gene: -
CDR3 protein: CASSAQGNADTQYF
CDR3 DNA: TGTGCCAGCAGCGCCCAGGGGAACGCAGATACGCAGTATTTT

J gene: TRBJ2-7
V gene: TRBV28
clone size: -
D gene: -
CDR3 protein: CASSLAGPGVYEQYF
CDR3 DNA: TGTGCCAGCAGTTTAGCAGGGCCCGGCGTCTACGAGCAGTACTTC

J gene: TRBJ1-1
V gene: TRBV5-1
clone size: -
D gene: TRBD1
CDR3 protein: CASSKWTGANTEAFF
CDR3 DNA: TGCGCCAGCAGCAAATGGACAGGGGCGAACACTGAAGCTTTCTTT

J gene: TRBJ2-2
V gene: TRBV7-2
clone size: -
D gene: TRBD1
CDR3 protein: CASSRRSSGTGDTGELFF
CDR3 DNA: TGTGCCAGCAGCCGTAGGTCCTCCGGGACAGGGGACACCGGGGAGCTGTTTTTT

J gene: TRBJ1-5
V gene: TRBV3-1/TRBV3-2
clone size: -
D gene: -
CDR3 protein: CASSQAHNSNQPQHF
CDR3 DNA: TGTGCCAGCAGCCAAGCCCACAATAGCAATCAGCCCCAGCATTTT

J gene: TRBJ1-2
V gene: TRBV28
clone size: -
D gene: -
CDR3 protein: CATSKENRNYGYTF
CDR3 DNA: TGTGCCACCTCGAAGGAAAACAGGAACTATGGCTACACCTTC

J gene: TRBJ2-7
V gene: TRBV6-2/TRBV6-3
clone size: -
D gene: -
CDR3 protein: CASSYSDSYYEQYF
CDR3 DNA: TGTGCCAGCAGTTACTCAGACAGTTACTACGAGCAGTACTTC

J gene: TRBJ2-3
V gene: TRBV7-3
clone size: -
D gene: TRBD2
CDR3 protein: CASSRAGGLGDTQYF
CDR3 DNA: TGTGCCAGCAGCCGAGCGGGGGGGCTGGGAGATACGCAGTATTTT

J gene: TRBJ2-1
V gene: TRBV6-5
clone size: -
D gene: -
CDR3 protein: CASSYYGGSYNEQFF
CDR3 DNA: TGTGCCAGCAGTTACTACGGGGGCTCCTACAATGAGCAGTTCTTC

J gene: TRBJ2-1
V gene: TRBV9
clone size: -
D gene: TRBD1
CDR3 protein: CASSVGDRGRSYNEQFF
CDR3 DNA: TGTGCCAGCAGCGTAGGTGACAGGGGACGATCCTACAATGAGCAGTTCTTC

J gene: TRBJ1-1
V gene: TRBV5-1
clone size: -
D gene: -
CDR3 protein: CASTPWGMNTEAFF
CDR3 DNA: TGCGCCAGCACCCCGTGGGGCATGAACACTGAAGCTTTCTTT

J gene: TRBJ2-1
V gene: TRBV10-1
clone size: -
D gene: TRBD2
CDR3 protein: CASSEEGGRVEQFF
CDR3 DNA: TGCGCCAGCAGTGAGGAGGGAGGGCGGGTTGAGCAGTTCTTC

J gene: TRBJ1-1
V gene: TRBV3-1/TRBV3-2
clone size: few
D gene: -
CDR3 protein: CASSQEAKGLTAFF
CDR3 DNA: TGTGCCAGCAGCCAAGAAGCAAAGGGGTTGACAGCTTTCTTT

J gene: TRBJ1-2
V gene: TRBV18
clone size: -
D gene: -
CDR3 protein: CASSLPDRANYGYTF
CDR3 DNA: TGTGCCAGCTCACTCCCTGACAGAGCTAACTATGGCTACACCTTC

J gene: TRBJ2-3
V gene: TRBV2
clone size: -
D gene: TRBD2
CDR3 protein: CASRTSGGSDTQYF
CDR3 DNA: TGTGCCAGCAGGACTAGCGGGGGATCAGATACGCAGTATTTT

J gene: TRBJ2-1
V gene: TRBV3-1/TRBV3-2
clone size: -
D gene: TRBD1
CDR3 protein: CASSLGQGAREQFF
CDR3 DNA: TGTGCCAGCAGCCTGGGACAGGGAGCGCGTGAGCAGTTCTTC